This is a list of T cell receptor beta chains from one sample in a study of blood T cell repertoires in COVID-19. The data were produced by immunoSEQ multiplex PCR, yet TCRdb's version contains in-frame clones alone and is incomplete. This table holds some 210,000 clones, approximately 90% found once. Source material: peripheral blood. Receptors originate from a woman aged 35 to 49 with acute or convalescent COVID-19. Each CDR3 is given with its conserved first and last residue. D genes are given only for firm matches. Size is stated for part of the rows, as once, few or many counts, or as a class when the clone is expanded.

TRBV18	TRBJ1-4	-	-	CASSPRSPDEKLFF	TGTGCCAGCTCACCACGATCGCCAGATGAAAAACTGTTTTTT
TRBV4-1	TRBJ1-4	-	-	CASSQGRVARERRHEKLFF	TGCGCCAGCAGCCAAGGTCGTGTCGCCCGGGAAAGGAGACATGAAAAACTGTTTTTT
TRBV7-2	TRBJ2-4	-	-	CASSLTAYGAGNTKNIQYF	TGTGCCAGCAGCTTAACGGCATATGGGGCAGGGAACACCAAAAACATTCAGTACTTC
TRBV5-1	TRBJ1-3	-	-	CASSLAPGEGNTIYF	TGCGCCAGCAGCTTGGCTCCAGGGGAAGGGAACACCATATATTTT
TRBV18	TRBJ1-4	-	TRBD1	CASSLQGTGDEKLFF	TGTGCCAGCTCCCTCCAAGGGACAGGGGACGAAAAACTGTTTTTT
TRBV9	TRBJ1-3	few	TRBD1	CASSVERTGWKGNTIYF	TGTGCCAGCAGCGTAGAACGGACAGGGTGGAAAGGAAACACCATATATTTT
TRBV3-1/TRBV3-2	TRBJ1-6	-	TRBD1	CASSLQGGLGSPLHF	TGTGCCAGCAGCCTACAGGGGGGTCTTGGGTCACCCCTCCACTTT
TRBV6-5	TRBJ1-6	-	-	CASAEGGNSPLHF	TGTGCCAGCGCGGAGGGAGGGAATTCACCCCTCCACTTT
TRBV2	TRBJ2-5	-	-	CASREVGETQYF	TGTGCCAGCAGGGAGGTAGGAGAGACCCAGTACTTC
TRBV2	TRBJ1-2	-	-	CASSETSYGYTF	TGTGCCAGCAGTGAAACCAGCTATGGCTACACCTTC
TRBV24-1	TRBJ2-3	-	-	CATSDYRTDTQYF	TGTGCCACCAGTGATTACAGAACAGATACGCAGTATTTT
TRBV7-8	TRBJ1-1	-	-	CASRFEGVNTEAFF	TGTGCCAGCAGATTTGAGGGGGTGAACACTGAAGCTTTCTTT
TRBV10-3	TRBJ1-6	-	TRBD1	CAISVIGTGNSPLHF	TGTGCCATCAGTGTAATAGGGACAGGGAATTCACCCCTCCACTTT
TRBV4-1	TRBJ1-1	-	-	CASSPRTLYTEAFF	TGCGCCAGCAGCCCCCGGACACTTTACACTGAAGCTTTCTTT
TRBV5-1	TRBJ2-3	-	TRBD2	CASSFAGGGTDTQYF	TGCGCCAGCAGCTTCGCGGGGGGCGGCACAGATACGCAGTATTTT
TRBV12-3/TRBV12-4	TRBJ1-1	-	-	CASSLVRGNGFF	TGTGCCAGCAGTTTAGTCCGGGGTAATGGTTTCTTT
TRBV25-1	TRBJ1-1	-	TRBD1	CASSFFGADRRNTEAFF	TGTGCCAGCAGTTTTTTCGGGGCGGACAGGAGGAACACTGAAGCTTTCTTT
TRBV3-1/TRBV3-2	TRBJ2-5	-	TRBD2	CASRHGGAGETQYF	TGTGCCAGCAGGCACGGGGGGGCCGGAGAGACCCAGTACTTC
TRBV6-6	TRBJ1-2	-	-	CASSYDGWAYGYTF	TGTGCCAGCAGTTACGATGGATGGGCCTATGGCTACACCTTC
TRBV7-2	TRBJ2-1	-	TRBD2	CASSLAGGYYNEQFF	TGTGCCAGCAGCTTAGCGGGGGGGTACTACAATGAGCAGTTCTTC
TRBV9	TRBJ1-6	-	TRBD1	CASSVQGALNSPLHF	TGTGCCAGCAGCGTACAGGGGGCGCTTAATTCACCCCTCCACTTT
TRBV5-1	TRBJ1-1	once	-	CASSLAQGTNTEAFF	TGCGCCAGCAGCTTGGCCCAGGGTACGAACACTGAAGCTTTCTTT